The sequence of this T cell receptor (beta chain) was determined in a study of shared clonotypes between healthy human individuals. Points from the study as a whole: Memory subsets generally showed lower estimated richness than naive subsets. The low donor count limited represented genetic and exposure-history diversity.

Comment on this clone: The antigen is unknown.

The V gene end was trimmed by 4 bases and the J gene end by 1 base; junction bases not matched to a gene: 3. The CDR3 extends over 14 amino acids. Looked up from germline, CDR1 is SGHRS and CDR2 is YFSETQ. The run depth of the assay was deep. Several immunoSEQ plates received, in even portions, the genomic DNA of each subset. Libraries were prepared by immunoSEQ multiplex PCR; TCRdb keeps only in-frame clonotypes and omits some of them. This table holds roughly 2,300,000 clones, 92% found once. The chain uses TRBV5-1 and TRBJ2-3; 7 bases align to TRBD1. Sequencing was performed on naive CD4+ T cells from PBMCs. The subset here: CD45RA+ positively selected. The clonotype comes from a young man in good health. Some clones in this sample may be carry-over from other donors' samples. CDR3 region: CASSAGTGTDTQYF. For the CDR3, the DNA is TGCGCCAGCAGCGCCGGGACAGGCACAGATACGCAGTATTTT.